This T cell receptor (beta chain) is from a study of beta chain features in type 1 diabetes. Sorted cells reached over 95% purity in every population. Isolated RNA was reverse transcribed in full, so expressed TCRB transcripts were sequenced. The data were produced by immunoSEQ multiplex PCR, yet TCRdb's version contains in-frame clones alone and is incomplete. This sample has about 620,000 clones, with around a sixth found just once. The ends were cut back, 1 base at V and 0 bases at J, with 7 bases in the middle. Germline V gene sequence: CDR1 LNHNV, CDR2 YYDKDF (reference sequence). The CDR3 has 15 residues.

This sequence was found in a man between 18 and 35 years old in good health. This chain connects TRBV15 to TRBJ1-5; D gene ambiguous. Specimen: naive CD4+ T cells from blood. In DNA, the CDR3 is TGTGCCACCAGCAGAGGAGGGTATAGCAATCAGCCCCAGCATTTT. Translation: CATSRGGYSNQPQHF.